The 5 T cell receptor beta chains listed next were all sequenced from one sample in a study of Graves' ophthalmopathy and Graves' hyperthyroidism. RNA transcripts were the source from which TCR beta CDR3 regions were amplified. Second-round multiplex PCR came after first-round RT-PCR with HTBI primers. TCRdb reanalysed the multiplex PCR reads using MiXCR and keeps one entry per CDR3 protein. The table includes about 740,000 distinct CDR3 sequences, roughly two fifths detected once. Sequences were obtained from peripheral blood. The origin of the receptors is an adult man with Graves' ophthalmopathy.

At least ten counts were recorded for this clonotype. The J gene is TRBJ1-2, the V gene TRBV10-3, with D hard to call. V dropped 0 bases and J dropped 4 bases, with 9 bases sitting between them. Germline lookup yields CDR1 ENHRY and CDR2 SYGVKD. The CDR3 is 14 residues long. The CDR3 DNA sequence: TGTGCCATCAGTGAGTCCGCAGAACTCTATGGCTACACCTTC. Amino acids: CAISESAELYGYTF.

This clonotype was picked up many times. The gene calls are TRBV20-1 and TRBJ2-7, with D possibly matching TRBD2 (6 bases). Between the trimmed V and J ends, which lost 0 bases and 8 bases, there was a span of 11 bases. Germline loops: CDR1 DFQATT, CDR2 SNEGSKA (reference sequence). The CDR3 contains 12 residues. In DNA, the CDR3 is TGCAGTGCTAGAGAGGGACTTTCCCAGCAGTACTTC. Amino acid sequence: CSAREGLSQQYF.

The chain joins TRBV29-1 to TRBJ2-1; the match to TRBD1 covers 8 bases. With V trimmed by 7 bases and J by 2 bases, 10 bases remained unmatched. Germline V CDR1 and CDR2: SQVTM, ANQGSEA. The CDR3 length is 15 residues. This CDR3 reads CSDGQGTRAYNEQFF. The CDR3 nucleotides read TGCAGCGACGGACAGGGTACCCGTGCCTACAATGAGCAGTTCTTC.

Many counts were recorded for this clonotype. Being one base from a much bigger clone, this may be a read error. The chain is built from TRBV7-9 and TRBJ2-7; D remains ambiguous. The V gene lost 0 bases and the J gene lost 0 bases, with 3 bases spanning the gap. Germline V CDR1 and CDR2: SEHNR, FQNEAQ (reference sequence). The CDR3 length is 13 residues. The CDR3 protein is CASSLARSYEQYF. CDR3 nucleotides: TGTGCCAGCAGCTTAGCGCGCTCCTACGAGCAGTACTTC.

In its sample, this clonotype was seen many times. The genes are TRBV7-2 and TRBJ2-7; D gene unclear. This CDR3 region has 13 residues. CDR1 is SGHTA, CDR2 FQGNSA, per germline. Trimming shortened V by 4 bases and J by 0 bases, and 7 bases separated the two germline ends. The CDR3 DNA reads TGTGCCAGCAGCTCAGGTGACTCCTACGAGCAGTACTTC. Protein sequence: CASSSGDSYEQYF.